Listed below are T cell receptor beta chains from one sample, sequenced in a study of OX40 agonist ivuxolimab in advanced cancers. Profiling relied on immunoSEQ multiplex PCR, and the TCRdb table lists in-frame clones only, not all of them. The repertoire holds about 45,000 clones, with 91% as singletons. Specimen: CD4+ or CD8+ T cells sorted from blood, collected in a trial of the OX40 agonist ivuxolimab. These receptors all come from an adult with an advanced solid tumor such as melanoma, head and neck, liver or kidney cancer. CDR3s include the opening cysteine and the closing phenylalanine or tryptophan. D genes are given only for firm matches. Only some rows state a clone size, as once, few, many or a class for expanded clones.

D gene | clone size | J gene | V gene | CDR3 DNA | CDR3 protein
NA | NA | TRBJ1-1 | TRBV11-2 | TGTGCCAGCAGCTGGGGTTTGAACACTGAAGCTTTCTTT | CASSWGLNTEAFF
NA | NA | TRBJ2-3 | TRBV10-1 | TGCGCCAGCAGTGATAGGGTAGGCGGGCCAGATACGCAGTATTTT | CASSDRVGGPDTQYF
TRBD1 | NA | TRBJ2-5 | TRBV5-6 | TGTGCCAGCAGCGACGGGACAGGGTTGAAGACCCAGTACTTC | CASSDGTGLKTQYF
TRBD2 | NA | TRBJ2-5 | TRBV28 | TGTGCCAGCAGTCCCCCTACTAGCGGGAAGGGTTCGGAGACCCAGTACTTC | CASSPPTSGKGSETQYF
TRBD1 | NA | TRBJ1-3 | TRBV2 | TGTGCCAGCAGTGCTCCGGGACAGGGTTCTGGAAACACCATATATTTT | CASSAPGQGSGNTIYF
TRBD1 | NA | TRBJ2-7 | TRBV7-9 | TGTGCCAGCACCGCAGGGGGAATGGGATCCTACGAGCAGTACTTC | CASTAGGMGSYEQYF
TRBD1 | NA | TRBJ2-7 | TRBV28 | TGTGCCAGCGGACAAACCGGGACAGGGGGCAACGAGCAGTACTTC | CASGQTGTGGNEQYF
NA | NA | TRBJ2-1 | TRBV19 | TGTGCCAGTAGTTTCGGGGCGGGATTAGACAATGAGCAGTTCTTC | CASSFGAGLDNEQFF
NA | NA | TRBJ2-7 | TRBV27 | TGTGCCAGCAGTCAGACGGTATCCTACGAGCAGTACTTC | CASSQTVSYEQYF
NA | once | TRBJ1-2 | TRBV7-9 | TGTGCCAGCAGCTCCGTTGACATCGGCTTTTATGGCTACACCTTC | CASSSVDIGFYGYTF
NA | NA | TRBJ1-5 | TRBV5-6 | TGTGCCAGCAGCCAGCAGCTTGGTGGCAATCAGCCCCAGCATTTT | CASSQQLGGNQPQHF
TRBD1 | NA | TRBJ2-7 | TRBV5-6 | TGTGCCAGCAGTGCTACAGGGGCCGAGCAGTACTTC | CASSATGAEQYF
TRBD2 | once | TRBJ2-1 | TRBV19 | TGTGCCAGTACCCCTTTTGGGACTAGCGGCTACAATGAGCAGTTCTTC | CASTPFGTSGYNEQFF
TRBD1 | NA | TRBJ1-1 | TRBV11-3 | TGTGCCAGCAGCCCCAGGACAGGTTCTTCAGCTTTCTTT | CASSPRTGSSAFF
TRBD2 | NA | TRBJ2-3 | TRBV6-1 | TGTGCCAGCAGTGAAGCGCTAGCGGGAGGCACAGATACGCAGTATTTT | CASSEALAGGTDTQYF
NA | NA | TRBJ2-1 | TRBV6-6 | TGTGCCAGCAGTTACACCGTCAGGGGCAATGAGCAGTTCTTC | CASSYTVRGNEQFF
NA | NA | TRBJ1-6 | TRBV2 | TGTGCCAGCAGTGATGGGCGCTATAATTCACCCCTCCACTTT | CASSDGRYNSPLHF
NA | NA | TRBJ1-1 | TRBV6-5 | TGTGCCAGCAGAGAGGACCTGAACACTGAAGCTTTCTTT | CASREDLNTEAFF
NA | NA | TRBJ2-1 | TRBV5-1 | TGCGCCAGCAGCTTGGGCGGGACTGAGCAGTTCTTC | CASSLGGTEQFF
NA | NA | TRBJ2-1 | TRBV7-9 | TGTGCCAGCAGCTTTGGTAGCGATGAGCAGTTCTTC | CASSFGSDEQFF
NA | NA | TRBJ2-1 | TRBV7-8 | TGTGCCAGCAGCTTTAGGTACAATGAGCAGTTCTTC | CASSFRYNEQFF
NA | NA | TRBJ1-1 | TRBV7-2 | TGTGCCAGCAGCCCGGGCCCGTACACTGAAGCTTTCTTT | CASSPGPYTEAFF
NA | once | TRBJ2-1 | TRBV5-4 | TGTGCCAGCAGCGCCGGACACCCGAGCTCCTACAATGAGCAGTTCTTC | CASSAGHPSSYNEQFF
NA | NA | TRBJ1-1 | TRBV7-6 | TGTGCCAGCAGCCGACGCCCGGATCTACAGAGCGAAGCTTTCTTT | CASSRRPDLQSEAFF
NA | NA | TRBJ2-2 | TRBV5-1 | TGCGCCAGCAGCTTGTGGGCAGGGCACACCGGGGAGCTGTTTTTT | CASSLWAGHTGELFF
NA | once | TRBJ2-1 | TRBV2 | TGTGCCAGCATTGCGGGGCCTGAGCAGTTCTTC | CASIAGPEQFF
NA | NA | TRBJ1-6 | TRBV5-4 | TGTGCCAGCAGCTTGGAGGGCTATAATTCACCCCTCCACTTT | CASSLEGYNSPLHF
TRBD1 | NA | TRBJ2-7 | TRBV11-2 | TGTGCCAGCAGCTTAGCGTTAGCACAGGGGTACGAGCAGTACTTC | CASSLALAQGYEQYF
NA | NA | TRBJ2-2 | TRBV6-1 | TGTGCCACCTGGAGGGGCGGGGAGCTGTTTTTT | CATWRGGELFF
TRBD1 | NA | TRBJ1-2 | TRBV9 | TGTGCCAGCAGCGTAGATGACAGGGGCTATGGCTACACCTTC | CASSVDDRGYGYTF
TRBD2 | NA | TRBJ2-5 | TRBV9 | TGTGCCAGCAGCGCCGGGGGGGACCAAGAGACCCAGTACTTC | CASSAGGDQETQYF
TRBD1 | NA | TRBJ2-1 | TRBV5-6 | TGTGCCAGCAGCTCTGGACAGGGTATGTGGGATGAGCAGTTCTTC | CASSSGQGMWDEQFF
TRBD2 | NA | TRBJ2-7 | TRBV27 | TGTGCCAGCAGTTATAGCGGGGCACCCTACGAGCAGTACTTC | CASSYSGAPYEQYF